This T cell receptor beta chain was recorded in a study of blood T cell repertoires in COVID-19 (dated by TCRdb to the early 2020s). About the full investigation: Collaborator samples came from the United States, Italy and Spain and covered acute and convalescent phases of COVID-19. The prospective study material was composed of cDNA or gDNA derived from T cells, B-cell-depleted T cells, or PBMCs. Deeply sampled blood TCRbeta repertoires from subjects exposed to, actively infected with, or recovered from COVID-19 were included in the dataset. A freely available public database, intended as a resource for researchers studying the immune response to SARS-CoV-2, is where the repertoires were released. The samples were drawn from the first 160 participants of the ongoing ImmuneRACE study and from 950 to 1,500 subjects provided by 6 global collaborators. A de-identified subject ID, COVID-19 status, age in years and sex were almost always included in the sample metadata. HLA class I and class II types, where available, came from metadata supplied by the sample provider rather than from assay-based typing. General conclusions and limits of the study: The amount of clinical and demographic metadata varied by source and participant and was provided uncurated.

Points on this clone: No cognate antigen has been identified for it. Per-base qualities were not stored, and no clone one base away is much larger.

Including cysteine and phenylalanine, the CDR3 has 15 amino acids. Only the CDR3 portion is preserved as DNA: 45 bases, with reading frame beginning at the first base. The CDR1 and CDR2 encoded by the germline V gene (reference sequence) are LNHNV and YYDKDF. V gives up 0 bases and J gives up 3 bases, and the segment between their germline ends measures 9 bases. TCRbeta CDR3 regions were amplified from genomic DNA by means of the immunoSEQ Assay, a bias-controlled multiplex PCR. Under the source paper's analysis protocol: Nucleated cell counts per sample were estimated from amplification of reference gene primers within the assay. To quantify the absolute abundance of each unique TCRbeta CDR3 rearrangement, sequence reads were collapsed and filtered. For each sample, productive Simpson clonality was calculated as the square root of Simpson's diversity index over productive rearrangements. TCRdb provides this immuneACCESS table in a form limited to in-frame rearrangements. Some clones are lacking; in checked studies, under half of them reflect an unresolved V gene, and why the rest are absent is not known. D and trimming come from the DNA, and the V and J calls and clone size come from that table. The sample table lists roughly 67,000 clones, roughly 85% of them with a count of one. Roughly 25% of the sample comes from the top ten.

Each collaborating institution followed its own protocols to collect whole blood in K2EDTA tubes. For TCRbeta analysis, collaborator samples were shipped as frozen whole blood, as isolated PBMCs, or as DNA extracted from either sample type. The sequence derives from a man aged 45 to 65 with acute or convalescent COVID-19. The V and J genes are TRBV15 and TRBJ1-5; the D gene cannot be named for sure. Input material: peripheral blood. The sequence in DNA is TGTGCCACCAGCAGAGAGGGTGGAGACAATCAGCCCCAGCATTTT. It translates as CATSREGGDNQPQHF.